Listed here are 12 T cell receptor beta chains from one sample, sequenced in a study of T cells in localized non-small cell lung cancer. Some clones are missing from TCRdb's copy, which holds only in-frame ones; the method was immunoSEQ multiplex PCR. Among about 14,000 clones, around 82% were seen once, and the ten largest hold over 4%. The input for sequencing was peripheral blood, taken before any cancer treatment. The source of these receptors is a female donor of 60 years or more with stage I squamous cell lung carcinoma.

The rearrangement joins TRBV28 to TRBJ2-1; 12 positions agree with TRBD2. The V gene end was trimmed by 5 bases and the J gene end by 1 base; junction bases not matched to a gene: 3. The CDR3 spans 16 residues. Germline V CDR1 and CDR2: MDHEN, SYDVKM. The CDR3 sequence: CASSPSGGASYNEQFF. In nucleotides, the CDR3 is TGTGCCAGCAGTCCTAGCGGGGGGGCTTCCTACAATGAGCAGTTCTTC.

This chain connects TRBV4-3 to TRBJ1-2; no firm D call. V lost 6 bases, J lost 1 base, and 12 bases lay in between. CDR1 LGHNA and CDR2 YSLEER come from the germline V gene. This CDR3 has 14 residues. CDR3 protein: CASSPRESNYGYTF. For the CDR3, the DNA is TGCGCCAGCAGTCCCCGAGAGAGTAACTATGGCTACACCTTC.

The chain employs TRBV11-2 and TRBJ1-4; D might be TRBD1 (6 bases). This CDR3 has 13 amino acids. Per the germline V gene, CDR1 is SGHAT and CDR2 is FQNNGV. The V end was cut by 1 base, the J end by 12 bases, with 12 bases between. Here the CDR3 DNA reads TGTGCCAGCAGCTTAGGAGATCGACAGGAACTGTTTTTT. Protein sequence: CASSLGDRQELFF.

Comments on this clone: This sample also contains other DNA sequences that code for the same CDR3. The V and J genes are TRBV7-6 and TRBJ1-1; 8 bases agree with TRBD1. Germline CDR1 and CDR2: SGHVS and FNYEAQ. Losses at the gene ends were 5 bases for V and 4 bases for J; bases not matched to a gene: 3. The CDR3 loop spans 13 amino acids. The CDR3 sequence: CASSLGQGTEAFF. The DNA for the CDR3 is TGTGCCAGCAGCCTAGGACAGGGCACTGAAGCTTTCTTT.

The chain couples TRBV6-5 to TRBJ1-2; possible D gene TRBD1, 5 bases. Germline-derived CDR1 and CDR2 are MNHEY and SVGAGI. V lost 2 bases and J lost 7, with 14 bases in between. The CDR3 is 14 residues long. CDR3 loop: CASSYGEGNGGYTF. The CDR3 nucleotides read TGTGCCAGCAGTTACGGAGAGGGGAACGGTGGCTACACCTTC.

This clone came up a few times. The chain is built from TRBV4-3 and TRBJ2-7, with no clear D. The CDR3 contains 14 residues. CDR1 is LGHNA and CDR2 is YSLEER in the germline V gene. Trimming cost V 1 base and J 0 bases, with 7 bases left between them. CDR3 bases: TGCGCCAGCAGCCAAGTTTTGTCCTCCTACGAGCAGTACTTC. Translated: CASSQVLSSYEQYF.

This chain connects TRBV29-1 to TRBJ1-1, with unresolved D. The CDR3 runs to 14 residues. Germline-derived CDR1 and CDR2 are SQVTM and ANQGSEA. The V end lost 7 bases, the J end lost 1 base, and 16 bases lay between the germline ends. For the CDR3, the DNA is TGCAGCGCCGTGACTGACACAGCGAACACTGAAGCTTTCTTT. Translating it yields CSAVTDTANTEAFF.

The CDR3 DNA sequence: TGTGCCAGCAGCGCACCGGGACAGGGGGGTCAGCCCCAGCATTTT. It translates to CASSAPGQGGQPQHF. The chain is built from TRBV7-2 and TRBJ1-5; 11 bases are a match to TRBD1. Germline CDR1 is SGHTA and CDR2 is FQGNSA. After removal of 5 bases from V and 6 bases from J, the junction contained 6 bases not matched to a gene. This CDR3 comprises 15 residues.

The chain employs TRBV19 and TRBJ1-1, with D perhaps TRBD1 (6 bases). The CDR3 is 15 residues long. Per germline, CDR1 LNHDA and CDR2 SQIVND (reference sequence). V was cut by 10 bases and J by 6 bases, with 24 bases left in between. The CDR3 DNA sequence: TGTGCCACTACCTCCCGAGGGGGGAGAATCCCTGAAGCTTTCTTT. Residues: CATTSRGGRIPEAFF.

This clone has just one count. V usage is TRBV5-4 and J usage is TRBJ2-5, with 7 bases matching TRBD2. From germline, CDR1 is SGHNT and CDR2 YYREEE (reference sequence). The length of the CDR3 is 14 residues. V dropped 1 base and J dropped 2; count of bases not matched to a gene: 2. CDR3 sequence reads: CASSLKRGQETQYF. The CDR3 coding sequence is TGTGCCAGCAGCTTGAAGCGGGGACAAGAGACCCAGTACTTC.

The genes are TRBV19 and TRBJ1-1, with TRBD1 as a possible D gene (5 bases). CDR1 and CDR2 (germline): LNHDA, SQIVND (reference sequence). CDR3 length equals 14 residues. This chain's CDR3 is CASVGRGMNTEAFF. CDR3 coding DNA: TGTGCTTCAGTTGGGCGGGGGATGAACACTGAAGCTTTCTTT.

This chain links TRBV6-6 with TRBJ1-2, with D unresolved. This CDR3 is 11 amino acids long. Trimming took off 6 bases at V and 2 bases at J, with 4 bases between the two ends. Germline lookup yields CDR1 MNHNY and CDR2 SVGAGI (reference sequence). CDR3 in amino acids: CASSINYGYTF. As DNA, the CDR3 is TGTGCCAGCAGCATAAACTATGGCTACACCTTC.